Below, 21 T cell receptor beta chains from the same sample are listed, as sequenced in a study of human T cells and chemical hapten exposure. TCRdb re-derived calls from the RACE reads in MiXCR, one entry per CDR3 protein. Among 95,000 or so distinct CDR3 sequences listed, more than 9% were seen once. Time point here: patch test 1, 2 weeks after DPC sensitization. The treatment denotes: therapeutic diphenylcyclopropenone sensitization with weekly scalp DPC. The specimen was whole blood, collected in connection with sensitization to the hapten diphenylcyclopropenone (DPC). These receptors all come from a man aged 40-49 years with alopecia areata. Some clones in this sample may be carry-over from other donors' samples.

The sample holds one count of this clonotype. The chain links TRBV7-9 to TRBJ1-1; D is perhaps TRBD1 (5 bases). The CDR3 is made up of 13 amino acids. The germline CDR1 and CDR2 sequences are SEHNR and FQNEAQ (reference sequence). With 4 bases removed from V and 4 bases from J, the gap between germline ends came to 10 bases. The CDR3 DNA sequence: TGTGCCAGCAGCTCAGGGTTTTTCACTGAAGCTTTCTTT. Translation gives CASSSGFFTEAFF.

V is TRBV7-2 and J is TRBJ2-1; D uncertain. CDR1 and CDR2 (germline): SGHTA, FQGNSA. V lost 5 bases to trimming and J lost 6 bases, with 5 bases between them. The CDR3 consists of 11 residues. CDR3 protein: CASSPTNEQFF. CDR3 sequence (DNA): TGTGCCAGCAGCCCCACCAATGAGCAGTTCTTC. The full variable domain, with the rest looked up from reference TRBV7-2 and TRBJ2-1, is GAGVSQSPSNKVTEKGKDVELRCDPISGHTALYWYRQSLGQGLEFLIYFQGNSAPDKSGLPSDRFSAERTGGSVSTLTIQRTQQEDSAVYLCASSPTNEQFFGPGTRLTVL.

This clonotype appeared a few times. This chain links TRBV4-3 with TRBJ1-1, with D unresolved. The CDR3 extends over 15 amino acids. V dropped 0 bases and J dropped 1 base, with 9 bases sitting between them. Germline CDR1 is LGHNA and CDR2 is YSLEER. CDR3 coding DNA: TGCGCCAGCAGCCAAGATCTAAGAGGGAACACTGAAGCTTTCTTT. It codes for CASSQDLRGNTEAFF.

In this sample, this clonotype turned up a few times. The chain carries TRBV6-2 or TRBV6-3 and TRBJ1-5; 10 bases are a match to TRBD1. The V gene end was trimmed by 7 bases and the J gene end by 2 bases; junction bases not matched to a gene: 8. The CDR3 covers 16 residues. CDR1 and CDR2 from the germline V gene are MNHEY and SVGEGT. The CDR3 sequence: CASTNSGTGGNQPQHF. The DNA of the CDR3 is TGTGCCAGCACCAACTCCGGGACAGGGGGCAATCAGCCCCAGCATTTT.

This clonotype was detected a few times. Here the CDR3 reads CASSGPQSSYEQYV. The CDR3 DNA follows: TGTGCCAGCAGCGGACCACAAAGCTCCTACGAGCAGTACGTC. The V gene is TRBV9, the J gene TRBJ2-7, with D unclear. With 3 bases removed from V and 0 bases from J, the gap between germline ends came to 10 bases. CDR3 length: 14 amino acids. In germline, CDR1 is SGDLS, CDR2 YYNGEE.

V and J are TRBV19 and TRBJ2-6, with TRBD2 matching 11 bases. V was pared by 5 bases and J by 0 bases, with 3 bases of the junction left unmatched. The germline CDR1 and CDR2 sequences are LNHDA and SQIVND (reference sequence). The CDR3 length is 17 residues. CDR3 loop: CASSGSGRASGANVLTF. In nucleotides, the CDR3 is TGTGCCAGTAGTGGTAGCGGGAGGGCCTCTGGGGCCAACGTCCTGACTTTC.

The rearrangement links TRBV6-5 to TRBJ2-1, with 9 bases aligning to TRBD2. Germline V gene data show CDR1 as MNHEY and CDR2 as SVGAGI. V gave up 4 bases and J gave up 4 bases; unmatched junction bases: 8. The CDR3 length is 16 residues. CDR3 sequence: CASSSMGSGSYNEQFF. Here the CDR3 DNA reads TGTGCCAGCAGTTCGATGGGTAGCGGGAGTTACAATGAGCAGTTCTTC.

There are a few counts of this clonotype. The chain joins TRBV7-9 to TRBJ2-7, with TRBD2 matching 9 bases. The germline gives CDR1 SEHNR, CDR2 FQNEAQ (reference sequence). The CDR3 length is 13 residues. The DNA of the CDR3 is TGTGCGACAGCCCTAGCGGGAAAGTACGAGCAGTACTTC. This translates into CATALAGKYEQYF.

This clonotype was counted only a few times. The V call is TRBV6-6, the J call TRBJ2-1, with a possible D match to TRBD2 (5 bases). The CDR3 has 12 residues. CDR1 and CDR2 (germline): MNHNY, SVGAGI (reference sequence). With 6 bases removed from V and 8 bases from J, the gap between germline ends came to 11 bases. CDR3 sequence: CASRAEGYEQFF. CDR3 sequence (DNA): TGTGCCAGCAGGGCAGAGGGCTATGAGCAGTTCTTC.

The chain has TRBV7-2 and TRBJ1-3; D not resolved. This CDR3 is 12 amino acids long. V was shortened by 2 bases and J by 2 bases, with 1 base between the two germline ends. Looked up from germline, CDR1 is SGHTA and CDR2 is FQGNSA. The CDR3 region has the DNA TGTGCCAGCAGCTTAACTGGAAACACCATATATTTT. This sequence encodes CASSLTGNTIYF.

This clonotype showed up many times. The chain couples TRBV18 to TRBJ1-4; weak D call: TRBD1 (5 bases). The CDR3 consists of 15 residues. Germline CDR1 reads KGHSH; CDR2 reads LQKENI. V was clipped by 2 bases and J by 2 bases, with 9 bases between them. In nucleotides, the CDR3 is TGTGCCAGCTCACCAACAGCAGGGACTAATGAAAAACTGTTTTTT. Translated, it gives CASSPTAGTNEKLFF. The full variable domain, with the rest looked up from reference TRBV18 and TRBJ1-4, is NAGVMQNPRHLVRRRGQEARLRCSPMKGHSHVYWYRQLPEEGLKFMVYLQKENIIDESGMPKERFSAEFPKEGPSILRIQQVVRGDSAAYFCASSPTAGTNEKLFFGSGTQLSVL.

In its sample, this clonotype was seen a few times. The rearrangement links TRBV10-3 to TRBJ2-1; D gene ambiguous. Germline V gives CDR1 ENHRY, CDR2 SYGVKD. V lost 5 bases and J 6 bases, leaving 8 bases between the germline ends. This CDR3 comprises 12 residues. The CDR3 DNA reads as TGTGCCATCAGTCTGGGCCGCAATGAGCAGTTCTTC. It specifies CAISLGRNEQFF.

The CDR3 sequence is CASSPTDYNEQFF. The CDR3 DNA is TGTGCCAGCAGCCCGACGGATTACAATGAGCAGTTCTTC. J is TRBJ2-1 and V is TRBV5-4; D call uncertain. V lost 4 bases, J lost 4 bases, and 9 bases lay in between. The germline CDR1 and CDR2 sequences are SGHNT and YYREEE (reference sequence). The length of the CDR3 is 13 residues. Based on the CDR3 plus reference TRBV5-4 and TRBJ2-1, the full variable domain is ETGVTQSPTHLIKTRGQQVTLRCSSQSGHNTVSWYQQALGQGPQFIFQYYREEENGRGNFPPRFSGLQFPNYSSELNVNALELDDSALYLCASSPTDYNEQFFGPGTRLTVL.

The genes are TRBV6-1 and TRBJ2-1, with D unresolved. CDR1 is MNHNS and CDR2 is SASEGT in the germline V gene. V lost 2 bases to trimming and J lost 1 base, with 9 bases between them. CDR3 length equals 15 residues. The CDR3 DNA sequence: TGTGCCAGCAGTGAATCAGTGTCGTCCTACAATGAGCAGTTCTTC. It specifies CASSESVSSYNEQFF.

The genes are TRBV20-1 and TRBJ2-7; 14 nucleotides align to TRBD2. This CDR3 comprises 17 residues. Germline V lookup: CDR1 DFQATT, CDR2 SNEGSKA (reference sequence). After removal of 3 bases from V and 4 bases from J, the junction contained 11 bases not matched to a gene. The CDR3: CSARVRLAGGPAYEQYF. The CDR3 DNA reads TGCAGTGCTAGGGTGCGACTAGCGGGAGGGCCAGCGTACGAGCAGTACTTC.

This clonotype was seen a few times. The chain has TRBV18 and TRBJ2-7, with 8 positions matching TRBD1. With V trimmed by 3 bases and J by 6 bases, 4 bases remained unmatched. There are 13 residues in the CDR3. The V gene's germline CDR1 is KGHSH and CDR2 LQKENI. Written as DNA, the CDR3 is TGTGCCAGCTCACCCACAGGGGGTGGCGAGCAGTACGTC. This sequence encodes CASSPTGGGEQYV.

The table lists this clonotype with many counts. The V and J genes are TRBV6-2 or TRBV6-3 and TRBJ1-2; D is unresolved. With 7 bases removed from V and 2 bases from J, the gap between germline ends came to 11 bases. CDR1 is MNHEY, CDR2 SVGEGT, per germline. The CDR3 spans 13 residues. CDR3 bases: TGTGCCAGCATGGGAAACCTAAACTATGGCTACACCTTC. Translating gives CASMGNLNYGYTF.

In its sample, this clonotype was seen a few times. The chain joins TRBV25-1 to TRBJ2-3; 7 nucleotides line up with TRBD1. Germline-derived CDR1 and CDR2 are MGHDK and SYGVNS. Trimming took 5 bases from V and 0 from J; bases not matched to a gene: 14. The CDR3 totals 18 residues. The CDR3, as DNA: TGTGCCAGCAGTATGAGAACGACAGGGATAGGGAGCACAGATACGCAGTATTTT. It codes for CASSMRTTGIGSTDTQYF.

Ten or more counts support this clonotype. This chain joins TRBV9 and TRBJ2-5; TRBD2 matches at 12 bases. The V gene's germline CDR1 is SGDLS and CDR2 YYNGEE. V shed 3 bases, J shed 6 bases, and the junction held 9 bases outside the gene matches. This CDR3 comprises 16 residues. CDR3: CASSAPLAGGPKTQYF. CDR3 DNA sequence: TGTGCCAGCAGCGCCCCGCTAGCGGGAGGGCCGAAGACCCAGTACTTC. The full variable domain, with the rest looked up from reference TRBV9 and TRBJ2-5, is DSGVTQTPKHLITATGQRVTLRCSPRSGDLSVYWYQQSLDQGLQFLIQYYNGEERAKGNILERFSAQQFPDLHSELNLSSLELGDSALYFCASSAPLAGGPKTQYFGPGTRLLVL.

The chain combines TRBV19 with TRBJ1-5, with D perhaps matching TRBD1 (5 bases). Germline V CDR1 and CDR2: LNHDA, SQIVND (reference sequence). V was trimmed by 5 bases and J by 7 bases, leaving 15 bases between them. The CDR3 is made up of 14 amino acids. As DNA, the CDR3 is TGTGCCAGTAGTCCCGCGGGGGGGAAACAGCCCCAGCATTTT. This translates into CASSPAGGKQPQHF.

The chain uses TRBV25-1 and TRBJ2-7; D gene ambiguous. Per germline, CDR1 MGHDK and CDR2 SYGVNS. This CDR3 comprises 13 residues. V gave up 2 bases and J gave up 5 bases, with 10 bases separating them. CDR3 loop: CASSEVGIHEQYF. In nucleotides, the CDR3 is TGTGCCAGCAGTGAAGTGGGTATCCACGAGCAGTACTTC.